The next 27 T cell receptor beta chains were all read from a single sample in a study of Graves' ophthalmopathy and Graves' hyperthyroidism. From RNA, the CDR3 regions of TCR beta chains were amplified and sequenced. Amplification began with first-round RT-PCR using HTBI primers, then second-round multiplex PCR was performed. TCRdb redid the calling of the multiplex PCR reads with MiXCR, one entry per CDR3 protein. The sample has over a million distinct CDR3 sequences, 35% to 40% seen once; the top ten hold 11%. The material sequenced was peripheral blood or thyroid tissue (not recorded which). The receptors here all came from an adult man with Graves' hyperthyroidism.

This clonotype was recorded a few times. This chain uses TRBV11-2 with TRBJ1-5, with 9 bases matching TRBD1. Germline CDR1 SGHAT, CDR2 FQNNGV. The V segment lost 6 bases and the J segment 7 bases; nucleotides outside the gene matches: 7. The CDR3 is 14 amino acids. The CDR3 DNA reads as TGTGCCAGCAGACGGACAGGGGTTGGGCAGCCCCAGCATTTT. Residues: CASRRTGVGQPQHF.

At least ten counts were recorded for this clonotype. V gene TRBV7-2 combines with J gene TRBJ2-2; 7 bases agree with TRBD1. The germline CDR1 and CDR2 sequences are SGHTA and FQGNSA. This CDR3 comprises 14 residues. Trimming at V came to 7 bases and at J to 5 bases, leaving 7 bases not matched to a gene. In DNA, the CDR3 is TGTGCCAGCATCTGGGCAGGGGGAACCGGGGAGCTGTTTTTT. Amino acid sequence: CASIWAGGTGELFF.

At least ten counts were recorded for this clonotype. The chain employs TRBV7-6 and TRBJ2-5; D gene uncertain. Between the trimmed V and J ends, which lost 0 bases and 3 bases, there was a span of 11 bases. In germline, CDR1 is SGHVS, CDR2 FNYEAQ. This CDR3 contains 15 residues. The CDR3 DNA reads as TGTGCCAGCAGCTTAGCTGGGGTTGGGGAAGAGACCCAGTACTTC. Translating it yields CASSLAGVGEETQYF.

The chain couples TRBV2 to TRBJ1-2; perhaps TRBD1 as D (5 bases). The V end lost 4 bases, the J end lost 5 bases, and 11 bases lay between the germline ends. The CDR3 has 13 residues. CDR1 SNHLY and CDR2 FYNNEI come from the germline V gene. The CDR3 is CASSVDTSYGYTF. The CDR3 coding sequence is TGTGCCAGCAGTGTGGACACGAGTTATGGCTACACCTTC.

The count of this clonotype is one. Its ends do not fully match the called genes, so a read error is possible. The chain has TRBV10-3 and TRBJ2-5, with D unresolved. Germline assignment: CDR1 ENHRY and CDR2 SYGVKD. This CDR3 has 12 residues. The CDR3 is CASSWVKETQYF. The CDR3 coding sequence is TGTGCCAGCAGTTGGGTAAAAGAGACCCAGTACTTC.

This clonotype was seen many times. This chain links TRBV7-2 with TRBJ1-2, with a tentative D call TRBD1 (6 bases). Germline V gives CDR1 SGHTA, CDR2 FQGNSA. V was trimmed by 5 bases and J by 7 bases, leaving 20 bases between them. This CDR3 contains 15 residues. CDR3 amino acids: CASSPPGRGAGGYTF. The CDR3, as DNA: TGTGCCAGCAGCCCCCCGGGCAGGGGCGCGGGTGGCTACACCTTC.

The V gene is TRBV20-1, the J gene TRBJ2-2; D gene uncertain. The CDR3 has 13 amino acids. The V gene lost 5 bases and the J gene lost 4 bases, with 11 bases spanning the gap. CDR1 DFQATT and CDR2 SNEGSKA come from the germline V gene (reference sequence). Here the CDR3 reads CSAGSGPTGELFF. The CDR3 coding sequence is TGCAGTGCTGGATCAGGACCCACCGGGGAGCTGTTTTTT.

The CDR3 sequence is CSLGLQSYEQYF. The CDR3 DNA sequence: TGCAGCTTAGGACTACAGAGCTACGAGCAGTACTTC. This sequence joins TRBV29-1 and TRBJ2-7, with D possibly being TRBD2 (6 bases). CDR3 size: 12 residues. Germline V gene sequence: CDR1 SQVTM, CDR2 ANQGSEA. The V and J ends lost 8 bases and 3 bases respectively, with 14 bases between them.

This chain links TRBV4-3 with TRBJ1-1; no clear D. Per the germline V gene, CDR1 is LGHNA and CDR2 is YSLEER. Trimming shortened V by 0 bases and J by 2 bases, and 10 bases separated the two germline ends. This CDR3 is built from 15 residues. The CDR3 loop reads CASSQDPWTNTEAFF. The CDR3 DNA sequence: TGCGCCAGCAGCCAAGATCCGTGGACTAACACTGAAGCTTTCTTT.

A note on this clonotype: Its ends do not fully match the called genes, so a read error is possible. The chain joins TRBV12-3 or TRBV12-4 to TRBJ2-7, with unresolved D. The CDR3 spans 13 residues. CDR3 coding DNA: TGTGCCAGCAGACTCAACCCCGTCGGAGAGCGGTACTTC. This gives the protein CASRLNPVGERYF.

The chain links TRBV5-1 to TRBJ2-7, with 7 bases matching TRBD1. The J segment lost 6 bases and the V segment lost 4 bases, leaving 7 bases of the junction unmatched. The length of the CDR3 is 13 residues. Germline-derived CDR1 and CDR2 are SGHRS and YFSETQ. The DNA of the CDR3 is TGCGCCAGCAGCACGGAAAGGGGGCTCGAGCAGTACTTC. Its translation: CASSTERGLEQYF.

CDR3 bases: TGCGCCAGCAGCCGGGGGTACGCCACTGAAGCTTTCTTT. It codes for CASSRGYATEAFF. The rearrangement uses TRBV5-1 and TRBJ1-1, with TRBD1 as a possible D gene (5 bases). Germline CDR1 SGHRS, CDR2 YFSETQ. V was cut by 4 bases and J by 4 bases, with 11 bases left in between. This CDR3 has 13 amino acids. The full variable domain, rest sourced from reference TRBV5-1 and TRBJ1-1, is KAGVTQTPRYLIKTRGQQVTLSCSPISGHRSVSWYQQTPGQGLQFLFEYFSETQRNKGNFPGRFSGRQFSNSRSEMNVSTLELGDSALYLCASSRGYATEAFFGQGTRLTVV.

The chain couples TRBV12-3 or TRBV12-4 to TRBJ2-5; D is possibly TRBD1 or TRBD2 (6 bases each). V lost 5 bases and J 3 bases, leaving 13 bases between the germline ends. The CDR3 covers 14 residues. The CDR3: CASSVSRGEETQYF. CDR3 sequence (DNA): TGTGCCAGCAGTGTATCAAGGGGGGAAGAGACCCAGTACTTC.

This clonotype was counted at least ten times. CDR3 bases: TGTGCCAGCACGGCGGGAACTAGCGGGGTCATCCAAGAGACCCAGTACTTC. Translated, it gives CASTAGTSGVIQETQYF. The chain is built from TRBV7-2 and TRBJ2-5; 10 nucleotides agree with TRBD2. CDR1 SGHTA and CDR2 FQGNSA come from the germline V gene. This CDR3 comprises 17 residues. V was pared by 7 bases and J by 1 base, with 12 bases of the junction left unmatched.

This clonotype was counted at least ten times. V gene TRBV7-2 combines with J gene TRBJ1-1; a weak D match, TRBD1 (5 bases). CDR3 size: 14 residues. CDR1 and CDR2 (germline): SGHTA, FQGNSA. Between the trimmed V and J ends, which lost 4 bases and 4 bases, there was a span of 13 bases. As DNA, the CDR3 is TGTGCCAGCAGCTGGGGCCGCTGGGGCACTGAAGCTTTCTTT. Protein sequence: CASSWGRWGTEAFF.

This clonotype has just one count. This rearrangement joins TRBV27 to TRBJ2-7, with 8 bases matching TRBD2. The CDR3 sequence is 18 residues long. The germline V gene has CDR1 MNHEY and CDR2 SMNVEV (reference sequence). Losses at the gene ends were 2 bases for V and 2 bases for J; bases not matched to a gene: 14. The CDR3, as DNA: TGTGCCAGCAGTTTAGGTCTCCGTGGTAGCGGGAACCCCTACGAGCAGTACTTC. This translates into CASSLGLRGSGNPYEQYF.

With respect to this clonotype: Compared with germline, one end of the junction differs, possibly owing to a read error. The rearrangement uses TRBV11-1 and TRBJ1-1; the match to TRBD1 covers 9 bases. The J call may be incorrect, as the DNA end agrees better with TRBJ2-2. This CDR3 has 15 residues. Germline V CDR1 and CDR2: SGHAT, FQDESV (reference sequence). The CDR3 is CASSFGTGTPGELFF. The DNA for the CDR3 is TGCGCCAGCAGCTTCGGGACAGGGACTCCCGGGGAGCTGTTTTTT.

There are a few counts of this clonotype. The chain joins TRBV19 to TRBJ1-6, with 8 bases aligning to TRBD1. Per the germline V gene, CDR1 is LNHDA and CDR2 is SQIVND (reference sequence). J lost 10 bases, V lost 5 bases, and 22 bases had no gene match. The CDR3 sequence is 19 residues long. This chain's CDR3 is CASSDRTGLRPEIGSPLHF. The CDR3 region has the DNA TGTGCCAGTAGTGATCGGACAGGGTTAAGGCCGGAAATCGGGTCACCCCTCCACTTT.

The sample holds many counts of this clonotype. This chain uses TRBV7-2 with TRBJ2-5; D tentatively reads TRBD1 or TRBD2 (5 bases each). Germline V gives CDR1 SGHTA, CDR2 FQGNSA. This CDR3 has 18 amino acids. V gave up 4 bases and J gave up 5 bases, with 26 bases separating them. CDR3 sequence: CASSSLLRTRRSGETQYF. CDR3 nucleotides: TGTGCCAGCAGCTCCCTCCTCCGGACCCGGAGGTCAGGGGAGACCCAGTACTTC.

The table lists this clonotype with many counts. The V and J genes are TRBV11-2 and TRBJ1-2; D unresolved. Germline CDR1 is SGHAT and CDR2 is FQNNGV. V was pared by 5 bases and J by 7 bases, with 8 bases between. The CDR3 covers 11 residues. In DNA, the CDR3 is TGTGCCAGCAGCCCGGGTAGTGGCTACACCTTC. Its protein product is CASSPGSGYTF.

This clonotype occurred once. CDR3 bases: TGCGCCAGCAGTGAACTAGCGGGAGATAACACCGGGGAGCTGTTTTTT. It codes for CASSELAGDNTGELFF. The V call is TRBV10-2, the J call TRBJ2-2; 11 bases map to TRBD2. CDR1 and CDR2 from the germline V gene are WSHSY and SAAADI. Trimming removed 3 bases from V and 2 bases from J; junction bases left unmatched: 2. The CDR3 consists of 16 residues.

Here the CDR3 reads CASSLRGLSTYEQYF. The CDR3 DNA reads as TGTGCCAGCAGTTTAAGAGGACTCAGTACCTACGAGCAGTACTTC. The chain carries TRBV11-2 and TRBJ2-7; possible D gene TRBD2, 5 bases. CDR1 is SGHAT, CDR2 FQNNGV, per germline. This CDR3 has 15 residues. Trimming cost V 6 bases and J 2 bases, with 17 bases left between them.

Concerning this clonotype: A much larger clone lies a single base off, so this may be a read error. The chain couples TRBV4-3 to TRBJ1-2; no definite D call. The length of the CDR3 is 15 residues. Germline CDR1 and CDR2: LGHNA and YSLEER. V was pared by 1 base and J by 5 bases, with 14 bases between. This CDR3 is CASSQGTVQPYGYTF. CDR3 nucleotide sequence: TGCGCCAGCAGCCAAGGGACGGTTCAGCCTTATGGCTACACCTTC.

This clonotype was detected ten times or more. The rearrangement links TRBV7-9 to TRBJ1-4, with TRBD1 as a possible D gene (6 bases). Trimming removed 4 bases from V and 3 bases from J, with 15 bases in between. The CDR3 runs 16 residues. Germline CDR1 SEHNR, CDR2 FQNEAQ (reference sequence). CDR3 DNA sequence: TGTGCCAGCAGCTCGTTCCGGACAGCATCTAATGAAAAACTGTTTTTT. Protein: CASSSFRTASNEKLFF.

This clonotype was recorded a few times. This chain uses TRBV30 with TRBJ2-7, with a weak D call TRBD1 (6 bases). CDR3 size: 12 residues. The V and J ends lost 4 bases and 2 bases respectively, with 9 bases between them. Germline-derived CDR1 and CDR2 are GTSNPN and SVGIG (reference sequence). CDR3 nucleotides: TGTGCCTGGAACAGGGAGACCTACGAGCAGTACTTC. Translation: CAWNRETYEQYF.

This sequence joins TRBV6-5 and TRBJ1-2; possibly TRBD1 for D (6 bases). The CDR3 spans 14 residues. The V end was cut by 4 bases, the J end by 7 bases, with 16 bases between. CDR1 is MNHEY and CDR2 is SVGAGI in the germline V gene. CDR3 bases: TGTGCCAGCAGTTTAGGCGAGGGGGGAGGTGGCTACACCTTC. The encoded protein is CASSLGEGGGGYTF.

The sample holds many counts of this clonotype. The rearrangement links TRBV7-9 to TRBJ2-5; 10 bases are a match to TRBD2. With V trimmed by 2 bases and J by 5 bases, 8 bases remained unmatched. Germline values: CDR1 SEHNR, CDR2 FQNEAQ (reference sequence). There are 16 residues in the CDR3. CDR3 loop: CASSLSLAGDQETQYF. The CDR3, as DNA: TGTGCCAGCAGCTTAAGTCTAGCGGGGGATCAGGAGACCCAGTACTTC.